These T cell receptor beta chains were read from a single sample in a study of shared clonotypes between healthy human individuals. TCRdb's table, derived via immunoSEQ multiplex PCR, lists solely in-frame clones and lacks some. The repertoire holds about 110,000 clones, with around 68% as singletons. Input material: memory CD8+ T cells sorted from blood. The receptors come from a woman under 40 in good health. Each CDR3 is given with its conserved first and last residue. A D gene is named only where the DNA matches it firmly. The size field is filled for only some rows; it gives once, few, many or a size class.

TGTGCCAGTAGTGTGCAGGGCGTGGGAGAGCAGTACTTC CASSVQGVGEQYF . TRBV19 . TRBJ2-7
TGTGCCAGCTCACTGTTCGCGGGTGAAAACACCGGGGAGCTGTTTTTT CASSLFAGENTGELFF . TRBV18 . TRBJ2-2
TGTGCCAGCAGTACAAAAGAGACCCAGTACTTC CASSTKETQYF . TRBV25-1 once TRBJ2-5
TGTGCCTGGAGTGGGCGGGAGACAATCTACGAGCAGTACTTC CAWSGRETIYEQYF TRBD2 TRBV30 . TRBJ2-7
TGTGCCAGCGGACAGGGGTATGGCTATGGCTACACCTTC CASGQGYGYGYTF TRBD1 TRBV27 . TRBJ1-2
TGTGCCAGCAGTTACTCAAGGGGAGGGGTAGATGGCTACACCTTC CASSYSRGGVDGYTF . TRBV6-5 many TRBJ1-2
TGTGCCAGCAGCCAGACCGGGGCCTCCGGTCAGCCCCAGCATTTT CASSQTGASGQPQHF . TRBV7-9 . TRBJ1-5
TGTGCCAGCAGTGAATCGGGCAGGGTTGGTCAGCCCCAGCATTTT CASSESGRVGQPQHF . TRBV2 . TRBJ1-5
TGTGCCAGCAGCTTATCAGGGGGCAACGACGAGCAGTACTTC CASSLSGGNDEQYF TRBD1 TRBV11-3 . TRBJ2-7
TGTGCCAGCAGCTTCCAAACCGCAAACATTCAGTACTTC CASSFQTANIQYF . TRBV7-9 . TRBJ2-4
TGTGCCACCCGATTGCGGGAGGTGTTGACCTACGAGCAGTACTTC CATRLREVLTYEQYF TRBD2 TRBV28 . TRBJ2-7
TGTGCCAGCAGGGGGGTTGGGCTTAATGAGCAGTTCTTC CASRGVGLNEQFF . TRBV27 . TRBJ2-1
TGTGCCAGCAGTTACGCCTCTAGCGGCACCTACAATGAGCAGTTCTTC CASSYASSGTYNEQFF TRBD2 TRBV6-5 . TRBJ2-1
TGCGCCAGCAGCCTGGGGGCAGGGACAGGACTGTACGAGCAGTACTTC CASSLGAGTGLYEQYF TRBD1 TRBV4-1 . TRBJ2-7
TGTGCCAGCAGTCCCAGGGAAGGTTTCGGCGAGCAGTACTTC CASSPREGFGEQYF . TRBV6-1 . TRBJ2-7
TGTGCCAGCAGTTCCCTAGGGCGAAGGGGGCAGTTCTTC CASSSLGRRGQFF . TRBV28 . TRBJ2-1
TGCGCCAGCAGCCCTCTTCCCGGGCGGAGCTCCTACGAGCAGTACTTC CASSPLPGRSSYEQYF . TRBV4-1 . TRBJ2-7
TGTGCCAGCAGCCCACAGGGTGGCTCCTACGAGCAGTACTTC CASSPQGGSYEQYF . TRBV7-6 . TRBJ2-7
TGTGCCAGCAGCCTTGGACTCTCACTTTACAATGAGCAGTTCTTC CASSLGLSLYNEQFF . TRBV7-2 . TRBJ2-1
TGTGCCAGCAGGGACAGGGGCTCCATGAACACTGAAGCTTTCTTT CASRDRGSMNTEAFF TRBD1 TRBV28 . TRBJ1-1
TGTGCCAGCAGCTCAGGGGGCGGGTATTCACCCCTCCACTTT CASSSGGGYSPLHF TRBD1 TRBV11-2 many TRBJ1-6
TGTGCCAGCAGTGAAGTGGACGACTACGAGCAGTACTTC CASSEVDDYEQYF . TRBV6-1 . TRBJ2-7
TGCAGCGTTGAAGATGGGAGACTAGCGGGGTACGAGCAGTACTTC CSVEDGRLAGYEQYF TRBD2 TRBV29-1 . TRBJ2-7
TGTGCCACCTGGGACTCGAATTACGAGCAGTACTTC CATWDSNYEQYF . TRBV2 . TRBJ2-7
TGTGCCAGCAGCCCAGGGACTGTCCTCTCTGGGGCCAACGTCCTGACTTTC CASSPGTVLSGANVLTF . TRBV7-9 many TRBJ2-6
TGTGCCAGCAGCTTCAGCAATTACAGGGGAGGAAGACAGCCCCAGCATTTT CASSFSNYRGGRQPQHF TRBD1 TRBV7-9 . TRBJ1-5
TGCGCCAGCAGCCAAAAAAGCGGGAACCCCTACGAGCAGTACTTC CASSQKSGNPYEQYF TRBD2 TRBV4-1 . TRBJ2-7
TGTGCCAGCAGCCCCAGACAGGGGCAAGAGACCCAGTACTTC CASSPRQGQETQYF TRBD1 TRBV7-9 once TRBJ2-5
TGCGCCAGCAGCTTGGACCTAGCGGGCCTCCCATACGAGCAGTACTTC CASSLDLAGLPYEQYF TRBD2 TRBV5-1 . TRBJ2-7
TGTGCCAGCAGCCAAGATAGCGCGGGAGCATACAATGAGCAGTTCTTC CASSQDSAGAYNEQFF TRBD2 TRBV4-2 once TRBJ2-1
TGCGCCAGCAAGGGACAGGCAAACGGGGAGCTGTTTTTT CASKGQANGELFF TRBD1 TRBV10-1 few TRBJ2-2
TGCGCCAGCACCTGGGATCTCTCTGGGGCCAACGTCCTGACTTTC CASTWDLSGANVLTF . TRBV5-1 few TRBJ2-6
TGTGCCAGCAGCCACCGGGACAATACCTACGAGCAGTACTTC CASSHRDNTYEQYF . TRBV11-1 . TRBJ2-7
TGTGCCACCCGGGGGTTTTGGGAGGCTTTCTTT CATRGFWEAFF . TRBV28 . TRBJ1-1
TGTGCCAGCAGCTCCCTTTCGGGCTTAATCTACGAGCAGTACTTC CASSSLSGLIYEQYF . TRBV7-6 . TRBJ2-7
TGTGCCAGCAGCACTTATAGCGGGAGCTACTACAATGAGCAGTTCTTC CASSTYSGSYYNEQFF TRBD2 TRBV9 . TRBJ2-1
TGTGCCAGCAGCTCTTATTCGGGGACGGAGCAGTACTTC CASSSYSGTEQYF . TRBV11-2 many TRBJ2-7
TGTGCCAGCAGCCAAACCGTAGGAGGACTAGCGGGAGTTCGGCAGTACTTC CASSQTVGGLAGVRQYF TRBD2 TRBV4-2 . TRBJ2-7
TGTGCCAGCAGCTTATTCGGGACCCAGTACTTC CASSLFGTQYF . TRBV7-1 . TRBJ2-5
TGTGCCAGCAGTGAAGCGGGGTTCGGGGGACCATATGGCTACACCTTC CASSEAGFGGPYGYTF . TRBV6-1 . TRBJ1-2
TGTGCCAGTAGGTTTAGGGGAGGGTCTGAGAATGAGCAGTTCTTC CASRFRGGSENEQFF TRBD2 TRBV19 . TRBJ2-1
TGTGCCAGCAGCTTTTTGCCGAACACTGAAGCTTTCTTT CASSFLPNTEAFF . TRBV5-5 once TRBJ1-1
TGCGCCAGCAGCCAAGAAGCCCTAGCGGGGGGGCCAATTGACATCTACGAGCAGTACTTC CASSQEALAGGPIDIYEQYF TRBD2 TRBV4-1 . TRBJ2-7
TGTGCCAGCAGTACTGGACAGGGAGACTCTAGTGAGCAGTACTTC CASSTGQGDSSEQYF TRBD1 TRBV6-1 many TRBJ2-5
TGTGCCAGCAGTGTAGTGGGACAGGGGAGATACGAGCAGTACTTC CASSVVGQGRYEQYF TRBD1 TRBV6-1 . TRBJ2-7
TGTGCCAGCAGCTTAGCGTCCGGGCCAGGCTCTTATGGCTACACCTTC CASSLASGPGSYGYTF . TRBV7-8 . TRBJ1-2
TGTGCCAGCAGCTTAGAATTAGCGGTCTACGAGCAGTACTTC CASSLELAVYEQYF . TRBV13 . TRBJ2-7
TGTGCCACCAGCAGAGATGCGGCTAAGGGAGGCAATGAGCAGTTCTTC CATSRDAAKGGNEQFF . TRBV15 . TRBJ2-1
TGTGCCAGCAGCAAGCCGGGACAGTCCTACAATGAGCAGTTCTTC CASSKPGQSYNEQFF TRBD1 TRBV11-2 . TRBJ2-1
TGTGCCAGCAGCGAGCTAGCGGGAGAAGCCTACGAGCAGTACTTC CASSELAGEAYEQYF TRBD2 TRBV7-9 . TRBJ2-7
TGCGCCAGCAGCCAAGAGTCTAAGCGGGATGCCTACGAGCAGTACTTC CASSQESKRDAYEQYF TRBD2 TRBV4-1 . TRBJ2-7